The 5 T cell receptor beta chains below were found in one sample sequenced in a study of shared clonotypes between healthy human individuals. Naive CD8 cells comprised CD45RO-negative, CCR7-positively selected cells, excluding terminally differentiated effector memory CD45RA+ cells. The table came from immunoSEQ multiplex PCR; TCRdb's copy has only in-frame clones and leaves some out. The table records hundreds of thousands of clones, approximately 95% of them present only once. Material for sequencing was naive CD8+ T cells sorted from blood. The origin of the receptors is a young woman in good health.

The chain carries TRBV7-9 and TRBJ2-1, with D uncertain. The germline V gene has CDR1 SEHNR and CDR2 FQNEAQ (reference sequence). The CDR3 has 13 residues. Trimming took 4 bases from V and 9 from J, leaving 13 bases between them. The CDR3 here is CASSSTPSTEQFF. The CDR3 DNA sequence: TGTGCCAGCAGCTCCACCCCTAGTACTGAGCAGTTCTTC.

This clone is a singleton in its sample. This chain links TRBV19 with TRBJ2-5; a possible D gene is TRBD2 (5 bases). The end of the DNA fits TRBJ2-7 better, so the J call may be wrong. Germline V gives CDR1 LNHDA, CDR2 SQIVND (reference sequence). The CDR3 consists of 12 residues. CDR3 in DNA: TGTGCCAGTAGTCGGGGAACCTACGAGCAGTACTTC. Translated: CASSRGTYEQYF.

The chain couples TRBV4-1 to TRBJ1-2, with D perhaps TRBD1 (5 bases). Germline V lookup: CDR1 MGHRA, CDR2 YSYEKL. The germline V and J ends were trimmed by 6 bases and 4 bases, with 12 bases remaining between them. CDR3 length: 13 amino acids. CDR3 bases: TGCGCCAGCAGAGGTCAGGGATCCTATGGCTACACCTTC. It translates to CASRGQGSYGYTF.

The V gene is TRBV25-1, the J gene TRBJ1-2, with unresolved D. The germline CDR1 and CDR2 sequences are MGHDK and SYGVNS. Trimming shortened V by 1 base and J by 7 bases, and 19 bases separated the two germline ends. There are 16 residues in the CDR3. The DNA of the CDR3 is TGTGCCAGCAGTGAATCTGCCCTTCCCGGACCAGGTGGCTACACCTTC. Its translation: CASSESALPGPGGYTF.

DNA for the CDR3: TGTGCCAGCAGCTACCGGGCCCCAAATCAGCCCCAGCATTTT. Translating it yields CASSYRAPNQPQHF. This rearrangement joins TRBV27 to TRBJ1-5; D is uncertain. This CDR3 contains 14 residues. Germline CDR1 reads MNHEY; CDR2 reads SMNVEV (reference sequence). Trimming cost V 6 bases and J 4 bases, with 13 bases left between them.